This is a list of T cell receptor beta chains from one sample in a study of post-analysis software for immune sequencing data. From the PCR reads, TCRdb called clonotypes with MiXCR, one entry per CDR3 protein. The data contain a few hundred thousand distinct CDR3 sequences, 36% of them seen just once; the ten biggest clones take up around 5.2%. Material for sequencing was blood. The receptors originated from a girl between 5 and 17 years old with multiple sclerosis. The CDR3 runs from the conserved cysteine through the conserved F or W. D genes are given only for firm matches. Expanded clones get a size class; other rows say once, few or many, or leave the size out.

>-|TRBV20-1|TRBJ2-5|-
TGCAGTGCCCGCGGCGCGGTGGAGACCCAGTACTTC
CSARGAVETQYF
>-|TRBV12-3/TRBV12-4|TRBJ1-1|many
TGTGCCAGCAGTTTATCGGTTACGAACACTGAAGCTTTCTTT
CASSLSVTNTEAFF
>TRBD1|TRBV2|TRBJ1-1|-
TGTGCCAGCAGTTTAGCAGGGGGCATGAACACTGAAGCTTTCTTT
CASSLAGGMNTEAFF
>-|TRBV20-1|TRBJ1-1|-
TGCAGTGCTAGCGGGGCGGCGAATTTGAACACTGAAGCTTTCTTT
CSASGAANLNTEAFF
>TRBD2|TRBV5-1|TRBJ2-1|many
TGCGCCAGCACCTCAGCGGGGTCTAGCTCCTACAATGAGCAGTTCTTC
CASTSAGSSSYNEQFF
>-|TRBV24-1|TRBJ2-1|many
TGTGCCACCAGTTTTGGGACGTTCGGCGGTGAGCAGTTCTTC
CATSFGTFGGEQFF
>TRBD2|TRBV7-2|TRBJ2-3|many
TGTGCCAGCAGTCTCGGGGGGGCCACAGATACGCAGTATTTT
CASSLGGATDTQYF
>TRBD1|TRBV5-1|TRBJ2-2|few
TGCGCCAGCAGCCTTCGGCAGGGGGCCTCCGGGGAGCTGTTTTTT
CASSLRQGASGELFF
>TRBD1|TRBV29-1|TRBJ1-2|many
TGCAGCGTTGCAGGTGGTGACAGGGCGAATGGCTACACCTTC
CSVAGGDRANGYTF
>-|TRBV3-1|TRBJ2-1|-
TGTGCCAGCAGCCAAGGGGTCCCGGGAGCCGTTTTGGGGCAGTTCTTC
CASSQGVPGAVLGQFF
>-|TRBV27|TRBJ2-3|many
TGTGCCACTGGGGGGCCGTACGGTACGCAGTATTTT
CATGGPYGTQYF
>-|TRBV15|TRBJ2-1|many
TGTGCCACCAGCAGAGACCTCCTGAGTTACAATGAGCAGTTCTTC
CATSRDLLSYNEQFF
>-|TRBV12-3/TRBV12-4|TRBJ1-2|many
TGTGCCAGCAGTTCTCTTACCTCCATGGGCTACACCTTC
CASSSLTSMGYTF
>TRBD2|TRBV3-1|TRBJ2-4|-
TGTGCCAGCAGCCAAGATATCGGGAGGGCCAAAAACATTCAGTACTTC
CASSQDIGRAKNIQYF
>-|TRBV10-3|TRBJ1-6|many
TGTGCCATCAGCTTGGAAGACGCCCGAGGTTCACCCCTCCACTTT
CAISLEDARGSPLHF
>TRBD2|TRBV5-1|TRBJ2-3|many
TGCGCCAGCAGCTTGCGGGGGGGCCACCCCGGAGATACGCAGTATTTT
CASSLRGGHPGDTQYF
>TRBD2|TRBV5-1|TRBJ2-3|many
TGCGCCAGCAGCGCCGGACTAGCGGGAGAAGATACGCAGTATTTT
CASSAGLAGEDTQYF
>TRBD1|TRBV7-6|TRBJ2-7|-
TGTGCCAGCAGCTCAGAAGGGACAGGGGTCTACGAGCAGTACTTC
CASSSEGTGVYEQYF
>-|TRBV2|TRBJ2-7|few
TGTGCCAGCAATGTGGAGACTATGACCTACGAGCAGTACTTC
CASNVETMTYEQYF
>-|TRBV6-1|TRBJ2-7|many
TGTGCCAGCAGTGAAGCGCCCTCCTACGAGCAGTACTTC
CASSEAPSYEQYF
>TRBD1|TRBV12-3/TRBV12-4|TRBJ1-2|many
TGTGCCAGCAGTTCCATACGGACAGGGGACTATGGCTACACCTTC
CASSSIRTGDYGYTF
>-|TRBV7-3|TRBJ2-1|-
TGTGCCAGCAGCTTATGGGCTAGCTCCAATGAGCAGTTCTTC
CASSLWASSNEQFF
>-|TRBV12-3/TRBV12-4|TRBJ2-5|once
TGTGCCAGCAATCCAGACCAGGGGGGGCAAGAGACCCAGTACTTC
CASNPDQGGQETQYF
>-|TRBV19|TRBJ2-3|many
TGTGCCAGTAGTATTCTAGTAAAGGAAGATACGCAGTATTTT
CASSILVKEDTQYF
>TRBD2|TRBV4-1|TRBJ2-2|once
TGCGCCAGCAGCCCAAGGACTAGCGGGAGGAGGGGCACCGGGGAGCTGTTTTTT
CASSPRTSGRRGTGELFF
>TRBD2|TRBV13|TRBJ2-5|many
TGTGCCAGCAGTTTCATTGGGACTAGCGGGAGCGGCGAGACCCAGTACTTC
CASSFIGTSGSGETQYF
>-|TRBV2|TRBJ1-1|few
TGTGCCAGCAGTGAAGTGGCAGGTGAAGCTTTCTTT
CASSEVAGEAFF
>TRBD1|TRBV24-1|TRBJ2-1|many
TGTGCCACCTCCGTGTCAGGGGGCGATGAGCAGTTCTTC
CATSVSGGDEQFF
>TRBD2|TRBV24-1|TRBJ2-3|-
TGTGCCACCAGTGACCCCAACCCCATAGCGGGGGCCCCAGATACGCAGTATTTT
CATSDPNPIAGAPDTQYF
>TRBD1|TRBV20-1|TRBJ2-1|-
TGCAGTGCTAGGACAGGGAAAAGCTCCTACAATGAGCAGTTCTTC
CSARTGKSSYNEQFF
>-|TRBV25-1|TRBJ1-4|few
TGTGCCAGCAGCGGGGGGCGGGAAGAAAAACTGTTTTTT
CASSGGREEKLFF
>-|TRBV27|TRBJ2-5|-
TGTGCCAGCAGTTTATCGTACGAGGTAGAGACCCAGTACTTC
CASSLSYEVETQYF
>TRBD2|TRBV30|TRBJ2-1|few
TGTGCCTGGAGTTCCCTGACTAGCGGGAGGGTCTATGAGCAGTTCTTC
CAWSSLTSGRVYEQFF
>TRBD1|TRBV20-1|TRBJ1-1|-
TGCAGTGCTAGATCCGACAGGGAGAACACTGAAGCTTTCTTT
CSARSDRENTEAFF
>-|TRBV6-4|TRBJ2-1|many
TGTGCCAGCAGTGACCTGCTCGGATCCTACAATGAGCAGTTCTTC
CASSDLLGSYNEQFF
>TRBD1|TRBV7-9|TRBJ1-3|-
TGTGCCAGCAGCGACAGGACAGGGCCTGGAAACACCATATATTTT
CASSDRTGPGNTIYF
>-|TRBV4-1|TRBJ1-6|many
TGCGCCAGCAGCCAAGATAAAGGGATCCTGAATTCACCCCTCCACTTT
CASSQDKGILNSPLHF
>-|TRBV20-1|TRBJ1-5|-
TGCAGTGCTAGACAACGCCGGGACGTCTGGGATAGCAATCAGCCCCAGCATTTT
CSARQRRDVWDSNQPQHF
>-|TRBV4-1|TRBJ1-1|many
TGCGCCAGCAGCCAAGAAGGAGGGGGAGAGACTGAAGCTTTCTTT
CASSQEGGGETEAFF
>-|TRBV4-1|TRBJ2-5|few
TGCGCCAGCAGCCAAGTTGGGGGCTTAGAGAAGACCCAGTACTTC
CASSQVGGLEKTQYF
>-|TRBV7-9|TRBJ2-5|-
TGTGCCAGCAGCTTAAATGGGGGCCTACAGGAGACCCAGTACTTC
CASSLNGGLQETQYF
>TRBD2|TRBV10-3|TRBJ2-7|once
TGTGCCACCAAGCGGGAGCAGGGCGAGCAGTACTTC
CATKREQGEQYF
>-|TRBV20-1|TRBJ2-1|-
TGCAGTGCTAGAGAGCGTGAAGAAGACTACAATGAGCAGTTCTTC
CSAREREEDYNEQFF
>-|TRBV20-1|TRBJ2-1|many
TGCAGTGCAGCCGGGAGCCTCAATGAGCAGTTCTTC
CSAAGSLNEQFF
>-|TRBV6-5|TRBJ1-2|-
TGTGCCAGCAGCCCCGACAGGTGGGGGGCTAACTATGGCTACACCTTC
CASSPDRWGANYGYTF
>-|TRBV5-1|TRBJ2-7|-
TGCGCCAGCAGCTTGGTGAGCGGGACAGGACTCTACGAGCAGTACTTC
CASSLVSGTGLYEQYF
>TRBD2|TRBV20-1|TRBJ2-5|few
TGCAGTGCTATAGGGACTAGCGACCCAAGGGGGGAGACCCAGTACTTC
CSAIGTSDPRGETQYF
>-|TRBV7-2|TRBJ2-7|many
TGTGCCAGCAGCTTGGGTCGGTCCTTGAGCTCCTACGAGCAGTACTTC
CASSLGRSLSSYEQYF
>-|TRBV3-1|TRBJ1-5|few
TGTGCCAGCAGCCCCAGTCAGGCAGGCAGAGGGAATCTGCCCCAGCATTTT
CASSPSQAGRGNLPQHF
>TRBD2|TRBV12-3/TRBV12-4|TRBJ2-1|many
TGTGCCAGCAGTTTAGCCACAACCTTTAGCGGGGGGTCTAATGAGCAGTTCTTC
CASSLATTFSGGSNEQFF